This TCR beta chain was recorded in a study of blood T cell repertoires in COVID-19. Study at large: From the United States, Italy and Spain came samples of acute and convalescent COVID-19. Sample material is recorded as cDNA or gDNA derived from T cells, B-cell-depleted T cells, or PBMCs.

Original methodology: The assay estimated nucleated cells by amplifying reference gene primers. Only in-frame clones appear in the TCRdb table, and some are missing; sequencing was by immunoSEQ multiplex PCR. V and J calls and clone size are as listed in that table; D and trimming were resolved from the DNA. The profile shows 250,000 to 350,000 clones, approximately 86% of them singletons. The CDR3 is 17 residues long. Germline lookup yields CDR1 SGHRS and CDR2 YFSETQ. V trimming: 8 bases; J trimming: 0 bases; junction bases outside the gene matches: 9. Sequencing input: peripheral blood. This sequence joins TRBV5-1 and TRBJ1-6, with 9 bases aligning to TRBD1. This clonotype was obtained from a woman in her thirties who had recovered from COVID-19. DNA of the CDR3: TGCGCCAGTCGGACAGGGGACTTAAGCTCCTATAATTCACCCCTCCACTTT. Protein product: CASRTGDLSSYNSPLHF.